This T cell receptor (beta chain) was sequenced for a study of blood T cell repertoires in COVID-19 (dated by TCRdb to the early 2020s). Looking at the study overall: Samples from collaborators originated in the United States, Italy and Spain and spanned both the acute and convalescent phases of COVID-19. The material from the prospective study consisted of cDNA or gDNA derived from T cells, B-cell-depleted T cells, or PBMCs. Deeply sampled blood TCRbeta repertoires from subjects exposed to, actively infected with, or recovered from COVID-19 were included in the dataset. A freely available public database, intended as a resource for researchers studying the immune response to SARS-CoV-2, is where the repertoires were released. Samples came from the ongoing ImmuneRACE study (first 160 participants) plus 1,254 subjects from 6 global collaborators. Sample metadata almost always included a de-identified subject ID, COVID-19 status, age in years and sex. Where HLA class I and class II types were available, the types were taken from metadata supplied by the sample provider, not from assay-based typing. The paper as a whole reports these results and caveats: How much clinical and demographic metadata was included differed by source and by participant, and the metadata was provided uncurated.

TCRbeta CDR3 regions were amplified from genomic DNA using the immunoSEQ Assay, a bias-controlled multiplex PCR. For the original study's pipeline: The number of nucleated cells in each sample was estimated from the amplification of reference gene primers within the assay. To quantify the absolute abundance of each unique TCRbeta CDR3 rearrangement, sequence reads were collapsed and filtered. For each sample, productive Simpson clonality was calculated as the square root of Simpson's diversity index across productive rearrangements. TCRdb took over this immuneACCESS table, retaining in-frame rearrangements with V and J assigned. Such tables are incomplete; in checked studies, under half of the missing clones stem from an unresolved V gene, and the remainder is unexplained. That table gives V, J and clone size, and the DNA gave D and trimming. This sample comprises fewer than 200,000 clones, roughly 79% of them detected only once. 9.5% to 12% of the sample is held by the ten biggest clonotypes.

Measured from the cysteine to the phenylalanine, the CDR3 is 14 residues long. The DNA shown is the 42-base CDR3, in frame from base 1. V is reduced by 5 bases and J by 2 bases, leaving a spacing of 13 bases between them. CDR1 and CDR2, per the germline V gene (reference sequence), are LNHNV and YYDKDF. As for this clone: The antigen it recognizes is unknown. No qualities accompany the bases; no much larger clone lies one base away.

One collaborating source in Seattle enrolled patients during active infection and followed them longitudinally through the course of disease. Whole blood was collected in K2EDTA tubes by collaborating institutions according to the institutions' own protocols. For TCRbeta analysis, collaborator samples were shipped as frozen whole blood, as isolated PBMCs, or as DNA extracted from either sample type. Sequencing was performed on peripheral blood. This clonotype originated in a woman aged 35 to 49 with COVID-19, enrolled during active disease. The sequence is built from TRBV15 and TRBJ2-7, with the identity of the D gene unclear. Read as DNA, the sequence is TGTGCCACCAGCCCCAAGCGAGGAGCCTACGAGCAGTACTTC. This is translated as CATSPKRGAYEQYF.